This section outlines one T cell receptor (beta chain) sequence together with its context. Its antigen is not identified. This sample was taken from a study of T cells in tuberculosis. For the study at large: A South African cohort included IGRA-negative adolescents, latently infected IGRA-positive adolescents and adults with active tuberculosis. Study observations and caveats: Using the GMM-specific repertoire gave nearly 90% accuracy versus approximately 70% with motifs.

The germline V gene has CDR1 SNHLY and CDR2 FYNNEI. The CDR3 contains 15 residues. With 2 bases clipped from V and 4 bases from J, the junction kept 6 bases outside the gene matches. Here immunoSEQ multiplex PCR was the method, and the copy in TCRdb shows in-frame clones only, minus some. The sample has about 33,000 clones, 92% seen once. Sample time point: new active TB diagnosis, blood taken before or within 7 days of starting treatment. HIV-seronegative South African adults aged 18 years or older had newly diagnosed active tuberculosis. Sample: PBMCs, taken at tuberculosis diagnosis. V is TRBV2 and J is TRBJ1-1; the match to TRBD1 covers 8 bases. The origin of this receptor is an adult with tuberculosis. Some clones in this sample may be carry-over from other donors' samples. The CDR3 here is CASSEIITGGTEAFF. CDR3 nucleotide sequence: TGTGCCAGCAGTGAAATTATAACAGGGGGCACTGAAGCTTTCTTT.